One sample yielded the 8 T cell receptor beta chains listed below, sequenced in a study of cytomegalovirus exposure and HLA in healthy donors. With 60 Vbeta and 13 Jbeta primers, the PCR was carried out. Here immunoSEQ multiplex PCR was the method, and the copy in TCRdb shows in-frame clones only, minus some. The repertoire holds 85,000 to 130,000 clones, with 60% to 80% as singletons. Sequencing was performed on PBMCs. These receptors all come from a female donor in good health and CMV-seronegative.

This rearrangement joins TRBV5-1 to TRBJ1-1; D call uncertain. Looked up from germline, CDR1 is SGHRS and CDR2 is YFSETQ. This CDR3 region has 14 residues. V was shortened by 4 bases and J by 7 bases, with 17 bases between the two germline ends. This CDR3 reads CASSPPDRDGEAFF. For the CDR3, the DNA is TGCGCCAGCAGCCCCCCGGACCGGGATGGTGAAGCTTTCTTT.

The chain recombines TRBV27 with TRBJ2-2; D is ambiguous. CDR1 and CDR2 from the germline V gene are MNHEY and SMNVEV (reference sequence). The CDR3 is 13 residues long. With 3 bases removed from V and 1 base from J, the gap between germline ends came to 3 bases. The chain's CDR3 is CASSFQNTGELFF. Written as DNA, the CDR3 is TGTGCCAGCAGTTTTCAGAACACCGGGGAGCTGTTTTTT.

This chain uses TRBV4-1 with TRBJ1-2; TRBD1 aligns across 7 bases. This CDR3 has 15 amino acids. The germline V gene has CDR1 MGHRA and CDR2 YSYEKL. The V and J ends lost 0 bases and 1 base, in that order; junction bases with no gene match: 2. This chain's CDR3 is CASSQDTGDNYGYTF. DNA for the CDR3: TGCGCCAGCAGCCAAGATACAGGGGATAACTATGGCTACACCTTC.

V usage is TRBV10-3 and J usage is TRBJ2-7; 7 bases match TRBD1. This CDR3 comprises 12 residues. Per germline, CDR1 ENHRY and CDR2 SYGVKD. Losses at the gene ends were 10 bases for V and 3 bases for J; bases not matched to a gene: 6. The CDR3 loop reads CATQDRDYEQYF. The CDR3 coding sequence is TGTGCCACCCAAGACAGGGACTACGAGCAGTACTTC.

The chain employs TRBV7-6 and TRBJ2-3; 13 bases are a match to TRBD2. Germline V gives CDR1 SGHVS, CDR2 FNYEAQ. The CDR3 runs to 15 residues. J gave up 5 bases and V 2 bases, and 1 base lay outside the gene matches. The DNA of the CDR3 is TGTGCCAGCAGCTTAACTAGCGGGAGGGTAGATACGCAGTATTTT. This codes for CASSLTSGRVDTQYF.

The chain has TRBV2 and TRBJ1-1, with D possibly matching TRBD1 (6 bases). The CDR3 totals 13 residues. Germline-derived CDR1 and CDR2 are SNHLY and FYNNEI. V lost 2 bases to trimming and J lost 8 bases, with 12 bases between them. The CDR3 nucleotides read TGTGCCAGCAGTGAAATCAGGGGCGGAGAAGCTTTCTTT. Translating it yields CASSEIRGGEAFF. The whole variable domain, filled in from reference TRBV2 and TRBJ1-1, reads EPEVTQTPSHQVTQMGQEVILRCVPISNHLYFYWYRQILGQKVEFLVSFYNNEISEKSEIFDDQFSVERPDGSNFTLKIRSTKLEDSAMYFCASSEIRGGEAFFGQGTRLTVV.

The chain combines TRBV5-4 with TRBJ2-2, with 8 bases matching TRBD1. The CDR3 runs 14 residues. Unmatched junction bases numbered 10, after V lost 6 bases and J lost 9 bases. The V gene's germline CDR1 is SGHNT and CDR2 YYREEE (reference sequence). CDR3 DNA: TGTGCCAGCACCCGGACAGGGAACAGCAGGGAGCTGTTTTTT. Translating gives CASTRTGNSRELFF. Supplemented by reference TRBV5-4 and TRBJ2-2, the full variable domain reads ETGVTQSPTHLIKTRGQQVTLRCSSQSGHNTVSWYQQALGQGPQFIFQYYREEENGRGNFPPRFSGLQFPNYSSELNVNALELDDSALYLCASTRTGNSRELFFGEGSRLTVL.

Written as DNA, the CDR3 is TGTGCCAGCAGCTCAGGGGTACGAAGCACAGATACGCAGTATTTT. It is translated as CASSSGVRSTDTQYF. This chain links TRBV7-3 with TRBJ2-3; TRBD1 might be the D (6 bases). This CDR3 is built from 15 residues. Trimming removed 4 bases from V and 0 bases from J, with 11 bases in between. Germline V CDR1 and CDR2: SGHTA, FQGTGA.